This passage covers 23 T cell receptor beta chains from one sample sequenced in a study of T-cell reconstitution after alpha-beta-depleted transplantation in children. Preparation of the TCRbeta library was carried out with unique molecular identifiers. TCRdb itself ran the PCR reads through MiXCR, one entry per CDR3 protein. The sample holds some 200,000 distinct CDR3 sequences, about 7% seen once. Sequencing used PBMCs, obtained before TCRalphabeta/CD19-depleted stem cell transplant. These TCRs come from a boy between 2 and 15 years old with acute lymphoblastic leukemia, due to receive a stem cell transplant.

There are many counts of this clonotype. The chain links TRBV11-2 to TRBJ2-1; 11 nucleotides align to TRBD2. CDR3 length equals 18 residues. Unmatched junction bases numbered 9, after V lost 1 base and J lost 4 bases. Germline CDR1 is SGHAT and CDR2 is FQNNGV. This CDR3 reads CASSLGSLAGGRYNEQFF. DNA for the CDR3: TGTGCCAGCAGCTTAGGATCCTTAGCGGGGGGGCGGTACAATGAGCAGTTCTTC.

This clonotype was detected ten times or more. This chain uses TRBV20-1 with TRBJ2-7, with 9 bases aligning to TRBD2. Germline assignment: CDR1 DFQATT and CDR2 SNEGSKA (reference sequence). This CDR3 is 12 amino acids long. V was pared by 6 bases and J by 2 bases, with 2 bases of the junction left unmatched. As DNA, the CDR3 is TGCAGTGCGCCTAGCGGGACCTACGAGCAGTACTTC. Translating gives CSAPSGTYEQYF.

This clonotype was counted a few times. The chain links TRBV20-1 to TRBJ1-5; a weak D match, TRBD1 (6 bases). The CDR3 has 12 residues. Germline V gives CDR1 DFQATT, CDR2 SNEGSKA (reference sequence). Trimming took off 7 bases at V and 6 bases at J, with 13 bases between the two ends. The CDR3 reads CSVGRGGQPQHF. The CDR3 DNA is TGCAGTGTTGGTAGGGGGGGTCAGCCCCAGCATTTT.

In its sample, this clonotype was seen many times. The chain carries TRBV27 and TRBJ2-7; D perhaps matches TRBD1 (6 bases). The germline gives CDR1 MNHEY, CDR2 SMNVEV (reference sequence). The CDR3 sequence is 15 residues long. V was trimmed by 5 bases and J by 7 bases, leaving 21 bases between them. The CDR3 DNA reads as TGTGCCAGCAGTCCTTCGACAGGTTTGGGTGGGGAGCAGTACTTC. Protein: CASSPSTGLGGEQYF.

The sample holds many counts of this clonotype. This chain uses TRBV5-1 with TRBJ2-7; D is uncertain. Germline assignment: CDR1 SGHRS and CDR2 YFSETQ. Between the trimmed V and J ends, which lost 0 bases and 4 bases, there was a span of 8 bases. This CDR3 has 13 residues. The CDR3 protein is CASSLEPDYEQYF. In DNA, the CDR3 is TGCGCCAGCAGCTTGGAACCAGATTACGAGCAGTACTTC.

This clonotype was picked up many times. The rearrangement links TRBV27 to TRBJ2-2; D call uncertain. Germline CDR1 is MNHEY and CDR2 is SMNVEV (reference sequence). CDR3 size: 12 residues. Trimming took 7 bases from V and 3 from J, leaving 6 bases between them. As DNA, the CDR3 is TGTGCCAGCAAAGGCTACACCGGGGAGCTGTTTTTT. Residues: CASKGYTGELFF.

This clonotype was observed at least ten times. V usage is TRBV5-6 and J usage is TRBJ2-5, with TRBD2 matching over 13 bases. The germline gives CDR1 SGHDT, CDR2 YYEEEE. The V and J ends lost 2 bases and 0 bases, in that order; junction bases with no gene match: 4. This CDR3 has 17 residues. The CDR3 nucleotides are TGTGCCAGCAGCTTCTTGACTAGCGGGGGGCACCAAGAGACCCAGTACTTC. This translates into CASSFLTSGGHQETQYF.

This clonotype was seen many times. The rearrangement uses TRBV5-1 and TRBJ2-3; D remains ambiguous. The CDR3 consists of 15 residues. The germline V and J ends were trimmed by 0 bases and 3 bases, with 11 bases remaining between them. The germline gives CDR1 SGHRS, CDR2 YFSETQ. DNA for the CDR3: TGCGCCAGCAGCTTGGGGGGATATCGGACAGATACGCAGTATTTT. Protein product: CASSLGGYRTDTQYF.

In this sample, this clonotype turned up many times. V is TRBV6-2 or TRBV6-3 and J is TRBJ2-1; D is undetermined. Trimming left V 2 bases short and J 4 bases short, with 12 bases between. This CDR3 contains 15 residues. Per germline, CDR1 MNHEY and CDR2 SVGEGT. The CDR3 spells CASSYSGGGYNEQFF. CDR3 DNA sequence: TGTGCCAGCAGTTACAGTGGCGGCGGTTACAATGAGCAGTTCTTC.

This clonotype was observed at least ten times. The chain links TRBV12-3 or TRBV12-4 to TRBJ2-7, with 10 bases identical to TRBD1. This CDR3 spans 14 amino acids. The trim removed 2 bases at V and 5 bases at J, leaving 3 bases unmatched. In nucleotides, the CDR3 is TGTGCCAGCAGTTTATCCGGACAGGGGGACGAGCAGTACTTC. Translating gives CASSLSGQGDEQYF.

This clonotype has at least ten counts. The chain has TRBV7-8 and TRBJ2-3; 7 bases agree with TRBD2. The J segment lost 1 base and the V segment lost 5 bases, leaving 9 bases of the junction unmatched. In germline, CDR1 is SGHVS, CDR2 FQNEAQ. This CDR3 has 16 residues. The CDR3 sequence: CASSGPLALGTDTQYF. The CDR3 DNA reads TGTGCCAGCAGCGGTCCACTAGCGCTGGGCACAGATACGCAGTATTTT.

This clonotype has a count of ten or more. J is TRBJ1-1 and V is TRBV5-6; D is undetermined. Germline V gene data show CDR1 as SGHDT and CDR2 as YYEEEE. The CDR3 has 14 amino acids. V lost 4 bases to trimming and J lost 2 bases, with 12 bases between them. CDR3 region: CASSRGRGNTEAFF. DNA of the CDR3: TGTGCCAGCAGCCGAGGACGCGGTAACACTGAAGCTTTCTTT.

This clonotype was observed at least ten times. This chain connects TRBV5-1 to TRBJ2-1; a possible D gene is TRBD2 (6 bases). CDR1 SGHRS and CDR2 YFSETQ come from the germline V gene. Trimming took off 4 bases at V and 8 bases at J, with 25 bases between the two ends. The CDR3 sequence is 17 residues long. Written as DNA, the CDR3 is TGCGCCAGCAGCCACGCTTGGTTTCGCGGGAATCGGGATGAGCAGTTCTTC. It specifies CASSHAWFRGNRDEQFF. Supplemented by reference TRBV5-1 and TRBJ2-1, the full variable domain reads KAGVTQTPRYLIKTRGQQVTLSCSPISGHRSVSWYQQTPGQGLQFLFEYFSETQRNKGNFPGRFSGRQFSNSRSEMNVSTLELGDSALYLCASSHAWFRGNRDEQFFGPGTRLTVL.

This clonotype has a count of ten or more. J is TRBJ1-1 and V is TRBV7-9; D is unresolved. The V gene's germline CDR1 is SEHNR and CDR2 FQNEAQ (reference sequence). CDR3 length equals 11 residues. Trimming stripped 5 bases from V and 6 bases from J, with 7 bases between. The CDR3 sequence is CASSPVPEAFF. Here the CDR3 DNA reads TGTGCCAGCAGCCCCGTCCCTGAAGCTTTCTTT.

This clonotype was recorded at least ten times. J is TRBJ2-1 and V is TRBV5-6; possible D gene TRBD2, 6 bases. Germline V CDR1 and CDR2: SGHDT, YYEEEE. This CDR3 has 15 residues. Deletions cut 6 bases from V and 3 bases from J, with 16 bases between. The CDR3 DNA follows: TGTGCCAGCATTCAATCGGGACTCTACTACAATGAGCAGTTCTTC. Translating gives CASIQSGLYYNEQFF. Together with reference TRBV5-6 and TRBJ2-1, the CDR3 gives the full variable domain: DAGVTQSPTHLIKTRGQQVTLRCSPKSGHDTVSWYQQALGQGPQFIFQYYEEEERQRGNFPDRFSGHQFPNYSSELNVNALLLGDSALYLCASIQSGLYYNEQFFGPGTRLTVL.

This clonotype was picked up many times. The chain employs TRBV7-9 and TRBJ2-1; maybe TRBD2 (6 bases). CDR1 SEHNR and CDR2 FQNEAQ come from the germline V gene (reference sequence). The V and J ends lost 5 bases and 5 bases respectively, with 16 bases between them. The CDR3 loop spans 15 amino acids. CDR3 loop: CASSRGGISHNEQFF. The CDR3, as DNA: TGTGCCAGCAGCCGTGGGGGGATTTCCCACAATGAGCAGTTCTTC.

This clonotype was observed a few times. The chain joins TRBV28 to TRBJ2-7, with 7 bases identical to TRBD2. The CDR3 extends over 17 amino acids. CDR1 and CDR2 (germline): MDHEN, SYDVKM. J gave up 1 base and V 5 bases, and 14 bases lay outside the gene matches. CDR3 sequence reads: CASSQHPQGEGSYEQYF. CDR3 DNA sequence: TGTGCCAGCAGTCAACACCCACAAGGGGAGGGATCCTACGAGCAGTACTTC.

In its sample, this clonotype was seen many times. The rearrangement links TRBV29-1 to TRBJ2-7; possibly TRBD2 for D (6 bases). The CDR3 loop spans 13 amino acids. V was shortened by 1 base and J by 2 bases, with 9 bases between the two germline ends. The germline gives CDR1 SQVTM, CDR2 ANQGSEA. CDR3 protein: CSVEGGVPYEQYF. The CDR3 DNA reads TGCAGCGTTGAAGGGGGGGTTCCCTACGAGCAGTACTTC.

The V and J genes are TRBV7-2 and TRBJ2-5; TRBD2 matches 9 bases. Germline V CDR1 and CDR2: SGHTA, FQGNSA. The CDR3 extends over 15 amino acids. Losses at the gene ends were 5 bases for V and 6 bases for J; bases not matched to a gene: 10. This CDR3 reads CASSPEAGGGKTQYF. The CDR3 nucleotides read TGTGCCAGCAGCCCAGAAGCGGGGGGTGGGAAGACCCAGTACTTC.

Many counts were recorded for this clonotype. The chain uses TRBV28 and TRBJ1-2; D remains ambiguous. With 1 base removed from V and 3 bases from J, the gap between germline ends came to 9 bases. The length of the CDR3 is 14 residues. CDR1 MDHEN and CDR2 SYDVKM come from the germline V gene. The CDR3 region is CASSLSTLHYGYTF. CDR3 nucleotides: TGTGCCAGCAGTTTATCTACCCTTCACTATGGCTACACCTTC.

This clonotype was recorded at least ten times. The chain recombines TRBV9 with TRBJ2-7, with 8 bases aligning to TRBD2. The germline CDR1 and CDR2 sequences are SGDLS and YYNGEE. Trimming at V came to 0 bases and at J to 2 bases, leaving 4 bases not matched to a gene. The length of the CDR3 is 15 residues. The CDR3 region is CASSVGGGNTYEQYF. The CDR3 region has the DNA TGTGCCAGCAGCGTAGGCGGGGGGAATACCTACGAGCAGTACTTC.

This clonotype has a count of ten or more. The CDR3 loop reads CASSLALDSQETQYF. Written as DNA, the CDR3 is TGCGCCAGCAGCTTGGCCTTGGACTCCCAAGAGACCCAGTACTTC. This chain links TRBV5-1 with TRBJ2-5; D might be TRBD2 (5 bases). The CDR3 consists of 15 residues. The germline gives CDR1 SGHRS, CDR2 YFSETQ. Trimming shortened V by 0 bases and J by 1 base, and 10 bases separated the two germline ends. Together with reference TRBV5-1 and TRBJ2-5, the CDR3 gives the full variable domain: KAGVTQTPRYLIKTRGQQVTLSCSPISGHRSVSWYQQTPGQGLQFLFEYFSETQRNKGNFPGRFSGRQFSNSRSEMNVSTLELGDSALYLCASSLALDSQETQYFGPGTRLLVL.

This clonotype showed up many times. This sequence joins TRBV7-2 and TRBJ1-1; no reliable D call. The CDR3 consists of 13 residues. Germline CDR1 and CDR2: SGHTA and FQGNSA. Trimming took off 1 base at V and 3 bases at J, with 6 bases between the two ends. The CDR3 spells CASSLGTDTEAFF. CDR3 sequence (DNA): TGTGCCAGCAGCTTAGGAACGGACACTGAAGCTTTCTTT.